This T cell receptor (beta chain) originates from a study of early T cells in non-severe SARS-CoV-2 infection (dated by TCRdb to the early 2020s). Background on the whole study: Because TCR sequencing relied on bulk RNA taken from unsorted whole blood, pairing of alpha and beta chains was not possible.

The sample holds many counts of this clonotype. Its antigen remains unidentified. No base quality values were provided; no much bigger clone lies one nucleotide off. The protocol used for the library was 5' RACE. The run used a NextSeq 500. To correct for sequencing error and PCR bias, the TCR library protocol tagged individual cDNA molecules with unique molecular identifiers. Sequencing covered both TCR alpha and beta chains, and within each sample the abundances of alpha and beta sequences were tightly co-correlated. Under the source paper's analysis protocol: Decombinator V4 was used to perform V gene, J gene and CDR3 annotation of TCR sequences. TCRs were defined as expanded if a significant change between any two time points was detected under a Poisson model with p below 0.0001. TCR abundances were normalised to the total number of TCRs sequenced in each sample and reported as counts per million. TRAV1-2 paired with TRAJ12, TRAJ20 or TRAJ33 defined MAIT TCRs, while TRAV10 paired with TRAJ18 defined iNKT TCRs. VDJdb, accessed 1 November 2021, was searched for CMV, EBV and SARS-CoV-2 annotated TCRs, excluding TCRs annotated for multiple antigens. Through fastp at Q25 and MiXCR, TCRdb rebuilt clones from the public reads, retaining in-frame beta chains. A single entry per CDR3 protein holds the most common genes and DNA from its merged rows. The V and J calls and clone size come from TCRdb's table, not from the authors' own analysis. In all, the sample holds about 22,000 distinct CDR3 sequences, and around 4.6% of those were seen once. The top ten clones comprise roughly 15% of the sample.

Overall study outcomes, separate from this receptor: VDJdb matching was skewed toward anti-spike CD8 responses and likely underestimated virus-specific expansions, missing private and CD4 specificities.

The CDR3 spans 13 residues, from the cysteine through the phenylalanine. The sequence is cut down to CDR3 DNA, 39 bases in frame from base 1. Germline trimming: 4 bases from V, 3 bases from J; junction bases outside gene matches: 2. Looking up the germline V gene yields CDR1 SGHRS and CDR2 YFSETQ. The study was a case-control design nested within a healthcare worker cohort in London, UK, with weekly nasopharyngeal swab PCR tests and blood sampling. Healthcare workers were recruited during the week of the UK lockdown, between 23 and 31 March 2020, and followed weekly for up to about 15 weeks. This sequence originates from an adult who was a healthcare worker with PCR-confirmed SARS-CoV-2 infection or an uninfected control (not recorded which). The chain was built from TRBV5-1 and TRBJ2-7; the central 9 bases match TRBD1. Material for sequencing was whole blood. The DNA is as follows: TGCGCCAGCAGCGTGGACAGGGGCTACGAGCAGTACTTC. The resulting protein is CASSVDRGYEQYF.